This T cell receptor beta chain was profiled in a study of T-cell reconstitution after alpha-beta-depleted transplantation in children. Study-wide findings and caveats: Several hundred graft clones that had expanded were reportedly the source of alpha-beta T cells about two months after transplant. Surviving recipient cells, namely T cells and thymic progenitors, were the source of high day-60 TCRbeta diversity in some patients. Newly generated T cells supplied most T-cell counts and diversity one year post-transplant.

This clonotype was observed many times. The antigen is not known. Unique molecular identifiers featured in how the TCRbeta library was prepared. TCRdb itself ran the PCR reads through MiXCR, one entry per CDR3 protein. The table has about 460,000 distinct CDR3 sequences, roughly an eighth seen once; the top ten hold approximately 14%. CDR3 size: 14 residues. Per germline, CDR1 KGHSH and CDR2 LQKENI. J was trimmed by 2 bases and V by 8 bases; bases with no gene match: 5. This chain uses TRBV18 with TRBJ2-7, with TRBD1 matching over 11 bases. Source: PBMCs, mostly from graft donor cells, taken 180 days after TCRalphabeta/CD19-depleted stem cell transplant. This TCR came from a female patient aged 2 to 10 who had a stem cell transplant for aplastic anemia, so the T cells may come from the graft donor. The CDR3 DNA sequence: TGTGCCAGCAGCCCGGGACAGGGGGCCTACGAGCAGTACTTC. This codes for CASSPGQGAYEQYF. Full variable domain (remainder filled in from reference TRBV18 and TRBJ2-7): NAGVMQNPRHLVRRRGQEARLRCSPMKGHSHVYWYRQLPEEGLKFMVYLQKENIIDESGMPKERFSAEFPKEGPSILRIQQVVRGDSAAYFCASSPGQGAYEQYFGPGTRLTVT.